Below are 28 T cell receptor beta chains sequenced from a single sample in a study of cytomegalovirus exposure and HLA in healthy donors. In the PCR, 60 Vbeta and 13 Jbeta primers were used. The assay was immunoSEQ multiplex PCR, and TCRdb's table has in-frame clones only and misses some. The sample has about 100,000 clones, roughly three quarters seen once. The sequenced sample consisted of PBMCs. Every receptor here comes from a female donor in good health and CMV-seropositive.

V is TRBV5-1 and J is TRBJ2-7, with D tentatively TRBD1 (6 bases). The CDR3 is 16 residues long. The ends were cut back, 0 bases at V and 5 bases at J, with 18 bases in the middle. Germline-derived CDR1 and CDR2 are SGHRS and YFSETQ. In nucleotides, the CDR3 is TGCGCCAGCAGCTTGGGGGGCCTAACAGGGAACGACGAGCAGTACTTC. It yields the protein CASSLGGLTGNDEQYF.

The chain has TRBV11-2 and TRBJ2-2; D is perhaps TRBD1 (5 bases). The germline gives CDR1 SGHAT, CDR2 FQNNGV. The CDR3 length is 15 residues. The V gene lost 1 base and the J gene lost 4 bases, with 10 bases spanning the gap. Here the CDR3 DNA reads TGTGCCAGCAGCTTAGGGACAAGTCCCACCGGGGAGCTGTTTTTT. Its translation: CASSLGTSPTGELFF.

DNA for the CDR3: TGTGCCAGCAGCTTCGGGTCTGGCGAGCAGTACTTC. Its translation: CASSFGSGEQYF. The rearrangement joins TRBV7-9 to TRBJ2-7; D is unclear. The V gene's germline CDR1 is SEHNR and CDR2 FQNEAQ (reference sequence). Trimming took 3 bases from V and 6 from J, leaving 9 bases between them. The CDR3 is 12 amino acids.

The rearrangement joins TRBV2 to TRBJ1-4; D unresolved. The CDR3 totals 14 residues. Germline lookup yields CDR1 SNHLY and CDR2 FYNNEI. Trimming removed 0 bases from V and 15 bases from J, with 17 bases in between. CDR3 sequence reads: CASSEANVWSSVFF. DNA for the CDR3: TGTGCCAGCAGTGAAGCTAATGTTTGGAGTTCGGTGTTTTTT.

This clone was recorded a few times. This chain uses TRBV15 with TRBJ1-4; D might be TRBD1 (6 bases). Germline assignment: CDR1 LNHNV and CDR2 YYDKDF (reference sequence). The CDR3 length is 13 residues. Trimming stripped 3 bases from V and 7 bases from J, with 9 bases between. The CDR3: CATSRGASEKLFF. The CDR3 DNA sequence: TGTGCCACCAGCAGGGGGGCTAGTGAAAAACTGTTTTTT.

V is TRBV5-1 and J is TRBJ2-1; D is perhaps TRBD1 (5 bases). The CDR3 is 15 amino acids. Trimming left V 4 bases short and J 6 bases short, with 17 bases between. Germline CDR1 is SGHRS and CDR2 is YFSETQ. The CDR3 coding sequence is TGCGCCAGCAGCCCGGGCCAGGGATCTTTCAATGAGCAGTTCTTC. Amino acids: CASSPGQGSFNEQFF.

This rearrangement joins TRBV19 to TRBJ2-1; TRBD2 agrees at 11 bases. J was trimmed by 3 bases and V by 6 bases; bases with no gene match: 4. The CDR3 consists of 15 residues. Germline V gene lookup returns CDR1 LNHDA and CDR2 SQIVND (reference sequence). The CDR3 sequence is CASSQGTSGYNEQFF. DNA for the CDR3: TGTGCCAGTAGCCAAGGGACTAGCGGCTACAATGAGCAGTTCTTC.

A remark on this clone: In the same sample, other DNA sequences code for this CDR3. The rearrangement links TRBV7-2 to TRBJ2-1, with TRBD2 matching over 11 bases. With 1 base clipped from V and 5 bases from J, the junction kept 4 bases outside the gene matches. Per the germline V gene, CDR1 is SGHTA and CDR2 is FQGNSA. This CDR3 contains 16 residues. CDR3 in DNA: TGTGCCAGCAGCTTAGTGGGGACTAGCGGAAACAATGAGCAGTTCTTC. This sequence encodes CASSLVGTSGNNEQFF.

The chain combines TRBV10-3 with TRBJ1-2; D is possibly TRBD1 (5 bases). The V end was cut by 8 bases, the J end by 2 bases, with 21 bases between. The CDR3 extends over 16 amino acids. From germline, CDR1 is ENHRY and CDR2 SYGVKD. The CDR3 loop is CAIWSGPDSANYGYTF. The CDR3 DNA reads TGTGCCATCTGGAGTGGGCCTGACAGCGCCAACTATGGCTACACCTTC.

This clone has just one count. V and J are TRBV18 and TRBJ2-7, with TRBD2 as a possible D gene (6 bases). In germline, CDR1 is KGHSH, CDR2 LQKENI. Between the trimmed V and J ends, which lost 6 bases and 3 bases, there was a span of 15 bases. This CDR3 is built from 14 residues. In DNA form, the CDR3 reads TGTGCCAGCTCGACCATCGGGACTCTCTACGAGCAGTACTTC. Translating gives CASSTIGTLYEQYF.

V and J are TRBV21-1 and TRBJ1-1; the table assigns TRBD1, which was not confirmed against the DNA. TRBV21-1 represents a pseudogene. The CDR3 covers 19 residues. DNA of the CDR3: TGTGCCAGCAGCAGAGCTTGGGTAGCAGGGGGCATGGGGAACACTGAAGCTTTCTTT. It translates to CASSRAWVAGGMGNTEAFF.

The J gene is TRBJ2-1, the V gene TRBV7-6, with D unclear. V lost 0 bases to trimming and J lost 0 bases, with 9 bases between them. The CDR3 length is 16 residues. Per germline, CDR1 SGHVS and CDR2 FNYEAQ. The CDR3 DNA is TGTGCCAGCAGCTTAGCACGGCGGAGCTCCTACAATGAGCAGTTCTTC. This codes for CASSLARRSSYNEQFF.

V and J are TRBV19 and TRBJ1-1; D might be TRBD1 (5 bases). The germline gives CDR1 LNHDA, CDR2 SQIVND (reference sequence). The CDR3 runs 14 residues. Trimming took 6 bases from V and 2 from J, leaving 13 bases between them. In nucleotides, the CDR3 is TGTGCCAGTAGCAGAGGACACTTAAACACTGAAGCTTTCTTT. This codes for CASSRGHLNTEAFF. Complete variable domain (other parts from reference TRBV19 and TRBJ1-1): DGGITQSPKYLFRKEGQNVTLSCEQNLNHDAMYWYRQDPGQGLRLIYYSQIVNDFQKGDIAEGYSVSREKKESFPLTVTSAQKNPTAFYLCASSRGHLNTEAFFGQGTRLTVV.

This sequence joins TRBV29-1 and TRBJ1-2; D possibly corresponds to TRBD1 (5 bases). The length of the CDR3 is 13 residues. Germline assignment: CDR1 SQVTM and CDR2 ANQGSEA. The V end was cut by 5 bases, the J end by 7 bases, with 17 bases between. CDR3 nucleotide sequence: TGCAGCGTTAACAGTGCCCTGGGGGGTGGCTACACCTTC. It yields the protein CSVNSALGGGYTF.

V usage is TRBV30 and J usage is TRBJ2-7; 7 bases are shared with TRBD1. CDR1 is GTSNPN and CDR2 is SVGIG in the germline V gene (reference sequence). The junction had 4 bases not matched to a gene; V was cut back by 4 bases and J by 4 bases. The CDR3 totals 12 residues. In nucleotides, the CDR3 is TGTGCCTGGATGGAGACAGGGTACGAGCAGTACTTC. Its protein is CAWMETGYEQYF.

The V call is TRBV10-2, the J call TRBJ2-3; 10 bases agree with TRBD2. The CDR3 runs 16 residues. Germline assignment: CDR1 WSHSY and CDR2 SAAADI. V gave up 0 bases and J gave up 4 bases; unmatched junction bases: 4. CDR3 sequence (DNA): TGCGCCAGCAGTGAGTCTCAAGCGGGGGGGCCAGATACGCAGTATTTT. This gives the protein CASSESQAGGPDTQYF.

V and J are TRBV7-2 and TRBJ2-2, with TRBD2 matching 9 bases. From germline, CDR1 is SGHTA and CDR2 FQGNSA. The trim removed 5 bases at V and 7 bases at J, leaving 14 bases unmatched. This CDR3 is built from 17 residues. DNA for the CDR3: TGTGCCAGCAGCCCCAGTGGCGGGGGGGCCGGAAGCGGGGAGCTGTTTTTT. Translating gives CASSPSGGGAGSGELFF.

This clone has a single count. The V gene is TRBV7-6, the J gene TRBJ2-1; possible D gene TRBD2, 5 bases. The CDR3 contains 15 residues. The V end lost 5 bases, the J end lost 0 bases, and 11 bases lay between the germline ends. Germline V gene lookup returns CDR1 SGHVS and CDR2 FNYEAQ. The CDR3 loop reads CASSQSGSSYNEQFF. The DNA of the CDR3 is TGTGCCAGCAGCCAAAGCGGTAGCTCCTACAATGAGCAGTTCTTC.

This chain connects TRBV19 to TRBJ2-4; TRBD1 is a possible D gene (6 bases). Germline V gene sequence: CDR1 LNHDA, CDR2 SQIVND (reference sequence). The CDR3 is 13 amino acids. Trimming left V 5 bases short and J 12 bases short, with 17 bases between. CDR3 nucleotide sequence: TGTGCCAGTAGTCCGGGACATATCCGCAGTCAGTACTTC. It encodes CASSPGHIRSQYF.

This clone has only one observation. The CDR3 DNA reads as TGTGCCAGCAGCTTCCAAGGGGCAACTGAAGCTTTCTTT. Encoded protein: CASSFQGATEAFF. J is TRBJ1-1 and V is TRBV11-2; maybe TRBD1 (5 bases). Germline V gives CDR1 SGHAT, CDR2 FQNNGV. CDR3 length equals 13 residues. The ends were cut back, 3 bases at V and 5 bases at J, with 10 bases in the middle.

The V gene is TRBV7-2, the J gene TRBJ2-5; a weak D match, TRBD2 (7 bases). Trimming removed 5 bases at V and 5 bases at J, with 21 bases between. CDR3 length: 16 residues. Germline CDR1 is SGHTA and CDR2 is FQGNSA. The CDR3 DNA follows: TGTGCCAGCAGCCTGACAACAGGGCGGGGGAGGGAGACCCAGTACTTC. This codes for CASSLTTGRGRETQYF.

The chain recombines TRBV18 with TRBJ1-4, with 8 bases fitting TRBD1. The V gene end was trimmed by 2 bases and the J gene end by 8 bases; junction bases not matched to a gene: 7. The CDR3 is made up of 15 amino acids. Germline V CDR1 and CDR2: KGHSH, LQKENI. CDR3 bases: TGTGCCAGCTCACCAGGCGCAGGGGGCATAGAAAAACTGTTTTTT. Translated: CASSPGAGGIEKLFF. Combining the CDR3 with reference TRBV18 and TRBJ1-4 gives the whole variable domain NAGVMQNPRHLVRRRGQEARLRCSPMKGHSHVYWYRQLPEEGLKFMVYLQKENIIDESGMPKERFSAEFPKEGPSILRIQQVVRGDSAAYFCASSPGAGGIEKLFFGSGTQLSVL.

The chain joins TRBV19 to TRBJ1-2; 7 positions agree with TRBD1. Trimming took 4 bases from V and 4 from J; bases not matched to a gene: 6. The V gene's germline CDR1 is LNHDA and CDR2 SQIVND (reference sequence). This CDR3 is 14 amino acids long. The CDR3 loop is CASSTDRDSYGYTF. The CDR3 nucleotides are TGTGCCAGTAGTACCGACCGGGACAGCTATGGCTACACCTTC. Combining the CDR3 with reference TRBV19 and TRBJ1-2 gives the whole variable domain DGGITQSPKYLFRKEGQNVTLSCEQNLNHDAMYWYRQDPGQGLRLIYYSQIVNDFQKGDIAEGYSVSREKKESFPLTVTSAQKNPTAFYLCASSTDRDSYGYTFGSGTRLTVV.

The chain has TRBV11-2 and TRBJ1-6; D remains ambiguous. Germline CDR1 SGHAT, CDR2 FQNNGV. The length of the CDR3 is 17 residues. V shed 1 base and J shed 1 base, with 11 bases lying between them. The CDR3 sequence is CASSLAPGGSYNSPLHF. The DNA of the CDR3 is TGTGCCAGCAGCTTAGCCCCAGGAGGATCCTATAATTCACCCCTCCACTTT. Full variable domain (remainder filled in from reference TRBV11-2 and TRBJ1-6): EAGVAQSPRYKIIEKRQSVAFWCNPISGHATLYWYQQILGQGPKLLIQFQNNGVVDDSQLPKDRFSAERLKGVDSTLKIQPAKLEDSAVYLCASSLAPGGSYNSPLHFGNGTRLTVT.

This clone was recorded once. The V gene is TRBV2, the J gene TRBJ2-4, with TRBD1 matching 8 bases. The J segment lost 8 bases and the V segment lost 6 bases, leaving 6 bases of the junction unmatched. CDR1 is SNHLY and CDR2 is FYNNEI in the germline V gene. This CDR3 comprises 13 residues. The CDR3 nucleotides read TGTGCCAGCAGCCTGGACAGGGCGGACATTCAGTACTTC. Protein sequence: CASSLDRADIQYF.

The CDR3: CASSEPSGPAEEQFF. The CDR3 DNA reads as TGTGCCAGCAGTGAACCTAGCGGGCCTGCCGAAGAGCAGTTCTTC. The rearrangement joins TRBV6-1 to TRBJ2-7, with TRBD2 identical over 8 bases. The closer fit of TRBJ2-1 to the DNA end suggests the J call may be wrong. The CDR3 is 15 residues long. From germline, CDR1 is MNHNS and CDR2 SASEGT.

The J gene is TRBJ2-5, the V gene TRBV29-1; TRBD2 aligns across 7 bases. J lost 2 bases, V lost 5 bases, and 8 bases had no gene match. The CDR3 sequence is 14 residues long. Germline V gene data show CDR1 as SQVTM and CDR2 as ANQGSEA. The CDR3 loop is CSVSGEGTQETQYF. CDR3 nucleotides: TGCAGCGTTTCCGGGGAGGGCACTCAAGAGACCCAGTACTTC.

The gene calls are TRBV6-1 and TRBJ2-1, with 10 bases matching TRBD1. V was pared by 2 bases and J by 4 bases, with 17 bases of the junction left unmatched. CDR3 size: 20 residues. The germline V gene encodes CDR1 MNHNS and CDR2 SASEGT. CDR3 sequence reads: CASSEIRDRGRGGSYNEQFF. In nucleotides, the CDR3 is TGTGCCAGCAGTGAAATCAGGGACAGGGGAAGGGGGGGATCGTACAATGAGCAGTTCTTC.